The clone carrying this T cell receptor beta chain occurred a few times. The data originate from a study of identical twins. In every case, the donor was a healthy Caucasian. V lost 4 bases, J lost 7 bases, and 8 bases stayed unmatched. The germline V gene has CDR1 SGHRS and CDR2 YFSETQ. The CDR3 extends over 15 amino acids. Each CDR3 protein gets one entry after TCRdb re-called the 5' RACE reads with MiXCR. The sample holds 500,000 or so distinct CDR3 sequences, 12% to 15% seen once. These sequences were also reported in another study, on yellow fever vaccine responses in identical twins.

Source material: CD4+ T cells sorted from blood. The sequence was obtained from a woman under 30 in good health. V usage is TRBV5-1 and J usage is TRBJ2-1, with TRBD1 identical over 10 bases. This CDR3 is CASSASGTGVNEQFF. CDR3 in DNA: TGCGCCAGCAGCGCCTCCGGGACAGGGGTTAATGAGCAGTTCTTC. The full variable domain, completed using reference TRBV5-1 and TRBJ2-1, is KAGVTQTPRYLIKTRGQQVTLSCSPISGHRSVSWYQQTPGQGLQFLFEYFSETQRNKGNFPGRFSGRQFSNSRSEMNVSTLELGDSALYLCASSASGTGVNEQFFGPGTRLTVL.